Presented here are 27 T cell receptor beta chains from one specimen sequenced in a study of Graves' ophthalmopathy and Graves' hyperthyroidism. Amplification of the TCR beta CDR3 regions used RNA transcripts (as template). Second-round multiplex PCR came after first-round RT-PCR with HTBI primers. TCRdb re-derived calls from the multiplex PCR reads in MiXCR, one entry per CDR3 protein. This sample yields 500,000 to 800,000 distinct CDR3 sequences, of which roughly 39% are seen a single time; more than 2.5% belongs to the top ten. The sequencing input was peripheral blood. These receptors were taken from an adult man with Graves' ophthalmopathy.

About this clonotype itself: In this CDR3 the conserved last residue, phenylalanine or tryptophan, is missing, so a read error is likely. The rearrangement joins TRBV6-2 or TRBV6-3 to TRBJ2-7; D might be TRBD1 (5 bases). Trimming cost V 6 bases and J 3 bases, with 9 bases left between them. CDR3 length equals 12 residues. CDR1 is MNHEY and CDR2 is SVGEGT in the germline V gene. CDR3 amino acids: CASSSQDYEQYC. The CDR3 DNA follows: TGTGCCAGCAGCTCACAGGACTACGAGCAGTACTGC.

This sequence joins TRBV10-3 and TRBJ1-2; TRBD1 aligns across 7 bases. V lost 7 bases to trimming and J lost 6 bases; unmatched junction nucleotides: 5. The CDR3 totals 12 residues. CDR1 and CDR2 (germline): ENHRY, SYGVKD. CDR3 nucleotide sequence: TGTGCCATCACCCAGGGGGGGAATGGCTACACCTTC. It codes for CAITQGGNGYTF.

At least ten counts were recorded for this clonotype. For the CDR3, the DNA is TGTGCCAGCAGCTTCGCGGCGAACACTGAAGCTTTCTTT. Residues: CASSFAANTEAFF. The chain recombines TRBV7-8 with TRBJ1-1; D unresolved. Germline V gene lookup returns CDR1 SGHVS and CDR2 FQNEAQ. The V end lost 3 bases, the J end lost 1 base, and 6 bases lay between the germline ends. This CDR3 is 13 amino acids long.

This clonotype has at least ten counts. CDR3 protein: CASSPGTAVHEQYF. CDR3 in DNA: TGTGCCAGCAGCCCAGGGACCGCCGTCCACGAGCAGTACTTC. The chain joins TRBV7-9 to TRBJ2-7; the D gene could be TRBD1 or TRBD2 (5 bases each). The germline V and J ends were trimmed by 5 bases and 5 bases, with 16 bases remaining between them. The germline V gene encodes CDR1 SEHNR and CDR2 FQNEAQ (reference sequence). This CDR3 comprises 14 residues.

CDR3 loop: CASSERTGGGNTIYF. In DNA, the CDR3 is TGTGCCAGCAGTGAAAGGACAGGGGGTGGAAACACCATATATTTT. The gene calls are TRBV25-1 and TRBJ1-3, with 10 positions matching TRBD1. The junction had 1 base not matched to a gene; V was cut back by 2 bases and J by 3 bases. This CDR3 has 15 amino acids. The germline V gene encodes CDR1 MGHDK and CDR2 SYGVNS. The full variable domain, completed using reference TRBV25-1 and TRBJ1-3, is EADIYQTPRYLVIGTGKKITLECSQTMGHDKMYWYQQDPGMELHLIHYSYGVNSTEKGDLSSESTVSRIRTEHFPLTLESARPSHTSQYLCASSERTGGGNTIYFGEGSWLTVV.

This clonotype occurred many times. The genes are TRBV7-3 and TRBJ2-2; D is unresolved. This CDR3 has 14 amino acids. Germline loops: CDR1 SGHTA, CDR2 FQGTGA. The germline V and J ends were trimmed by 3 bases and 4 bases, with 9 bases remaining between them. CDR3 loop: CASSFGSATGELFF. As DNA, the CDR3 is TGTGCCAGCAGCTTTGGGTCAGCCACCGGGGAGCTGTTTTTT.

This clonotype was found many times. The chain's CDR3 is CASSTSGANVLTF. For the CDR3, the DNA is TGTGCCAGCAGCACCTCCGGGGCCAACGTCCTGACTTTC. The chain joins TRBV12-3 or TRBV12-4 to TRBJ2-6; no reliable D call. The CDR3 sequence is 13 residues long. V gave up 6 bases and J gave up 4 bases, with 7 bases separating them.

This clonotype was detected many times. CDR3 sequence reads: CASSREDTEAFF. CDR3 DNA: TGTGCCAGTAGTAGAGAGGACACTGAAGCTTTCTTT. J is TRBJ1-1 and V is TRBV19; D unclear. V was clipped by 4 bases and J by 3 bases, with 6 bases between them. Germline-derived CDR1 and CDR2 are LNHDA and SQIVND (reference sequence). This CDR3 has 12 amino acids.

With respect to this clonotype: Without the conserved terminal phenylalanine or tryptophan, this CDR3 likely stems from a read error. The CDR3 spells CASSLFWATNTGELFS. The CDR3 DNA follows: TGTGCCAGCAGCTTGTTTTGGGCAACGAACACCGGGGAGCTGTTTTCT. The gene calls are TRBV5-4 and TRBJ2-2, with no clear D. The CDR3 has 16 amino acids. V was trimmed by 1 base and J by 0 bases, leaving 10 bases between them. Germline V gene lookup returns CDR1 SGHNT and CDR2 YYREEE (reference sequence).

CDR3 sequence: CSAPSWNKMNTEAFF. CDR3 coding DNA: TGCAGTGCTCCCTCGTGGAACAAGATGAACACTGAAGCTTTCTTT. The J gene is TRBJ1-1, the V gene TRBV20-1; D gene uncertain. The germline gives CDR1 DFQATT, CDR2 SNEGSKA (reference sequence). V lost 5 bases and J lost 0, with 16 bases in between. This CDR3 comprises 15 residues.

In its sample, this clonotype was seen many times. The gene calls are TRBV2 and TRBJ1-4, with D maybe TRBD1 (6 bases). The CDR3 is made up of 14 amino acids. Looked up from germline, CDR1 is SNHLY and CDR2 is FYNNEI. Trimming removed 6 bases at V and 5 bases at J, with 13 bases between. This chain's CDR3 is CASSGQRKNEKLFF. DNA of the CDR3: TGTGCCAGCAGCGGACAGAGGAAGAATGAAAAACTGTTTTTT.

This clonotype was counted a few times. The chain employs TRBV12-3 or TRBV12-4 and TRBJ1-3, with no clear D. The CDR3 loop spans 12 amino acids. Trimming took 6 bases from V and 4 from J, leaving 7 bases between them. The chain's CDR3 is CASSETGNTIYF. In DNA, the CDR3 is TGTGCCAGCAGCGAGACGGGAAACACCATATATTTT.

As DNA, the CDR3 is TGTGCCAGCAGCTCGGGACAGGGGCCAGAGGGCTACACCTTC. Amino acids: CASSSGQGPEGYTF. The gene calls are TRBV5-5 and TRBJ1-2; TRBD1 matches 10 bases. Losses at the gene ends were 3 bases for V and 8 bases for J; bases not matched to a gene: 7. Germline V lookup: CDR1 SGHKS, CDR2 YYEKEE (reference sequence). The CDR3 runs 14 residues.

This sequence joins TRBV5-1 and TRBJ2-5, with D possibly matching TRBD1 (7 bases). The V end lost 1 base, the J end lost 2 bases, and 12 bases lay between the germline ends. Germline V lookup: CDR1 SGHRS, CDR2 YFSETQ. The CDR3 has 15 residues. Written as DNA, the CDR3 is TGCGCCAGCAGCTTGTGGGCAGGGGGGCAAGAGACCCAGTACTTC. Translation: CASSLWAGGQETQYF.

This clonotype was observed a handful of times. This chain links TRBV19 with TRBJ1-5; the match to TRBD1 covers 9 bases. CDR3 length: 16 amino acids. V lost 11 bases and J lost 7; bases outside the gene matches: 18. The germline V gene encodes CDR1 LNHDA and CDR2 SQIVND (reference sequence). The CDR3 is CAWSMGTGLIPQPQHF. The CDR3 DNA reads as TGTGCCTGGAGCATGGGGACAGGGTTGATTCCCCAGCCCCAGCATTTT. The full variable domain, completed using reference TRBV19 and TRBJ1-5, is DGGITQSPKYLFRKEGQNVTLSCEQNLNHDAMYWYRQDPGQGLRLIYYSQIVNDFQKGDIAEGYSVSREKKESFPLTVTSAQKNPTAFYLCAWSMGTGLIPQPQHFGDGTRLSIL.

Concerning this clonotype itself: A much bigger clone sits one base away, suggesting this may be a read error. The V gene is TRBV5-1, the J gene TRBJ2-7; TRBD2 matches 10 bases. V was pared by 4 bases and J by 0 bases, with 7 bases of the junction left unmatched. The CDR3 length is 16 residues. Germline values: CDR1 SGHRS, CDR2 YFSETQ. The CDR3 region has the DNA TGCGCCAGCAGCCGGGGGACTAGCGCCGACTCCTACGAGCAGTACTTC. Protein sequence: CASSRGTSADSYEQYF.

The chain is built from TRBV7-2 and TRBJ2-5; either TRBD1 or TRBD2 may fit D (5 bases each). Germline CDR1 is SGHTA and CDR2 is FQGNSA. This CDR3 is built from 15 residues. Trimming stripped 6 bases from V and 3 bases from J, with 17 bases between. CDR3 sequence reads: CASSYWGPGEETQYF. DNA for the CDR3: TGTGCCAGCAGTTACTGGGGACCTGGGGAAGAGACCCAGTACTTC.

This clonotype was observed at least ten times. The rearrangement uses TRBV9 and TRBJ2-7; D is ambiguous. V was cut by 1 base and J by 2 bases, with 10 bases left in between. The CDR3 has 14 residues. Germline assignment: CDR1 SGDLS and CDR2 YYNGEE. The CDR3 protein is CASSVNLDTYEQYF. In DNA form, the CDR3 reads TGTGCCAGCAGCGTAAACCTCGACACCTACGAGCAGTACTTC. Full variable domain (remainder filled in from reference TRBV9 and TRBJ2-7): DSGVTQTPKHLITATGQRVTLRCSPRSGDLSVYWYQQSLDQGLQFLIQYYNGEERAKGNILERFSAQQFPDLHSELNLSSLELGDSALYFCASSVNLDTYEQYFGPGTRLTVT.

The DNA of the CDR3 is TGTGCCACCAGCAGCTTAACCACTGGGGCCAACGTCCTGACTTTC. Translation gives CATSSLTTGANVLTF. The chain uses TRBV15 and TRBJ2-6; no clear D gene. V was cut by 3 bases and J by 2 bases, with 8 bases left in between. Germline-derived CDR1 and CDR2 are LNHNV and YYDKDF (reference sequence). The CDR3 has 15 residues.

This clonotype has only a few counts. The chain recombines TRBV12-3 or TRBV12-4 with TRBJ1-2; D remains unclear. This CDR3 is 13 amino acids long. Trimming cost V 3 bases and J 14 bases, with 19 bases left between them. The CDR3 here is CASSLNGASGYTF. CDR3 nucleotides: TGTGCCAGCAGTTTGAACGGAGCTTCGGGGTATACCTTC.

Regarding this clonotype: This may stem from a read error, because a much larger clone lies one nucleotide away. The genes are TRBV4-2 and TRBJ2-2, with D possibly matching TRBD2 (5 bases). V dropped 8 bases and J dropped 1 base, with 14 bases sitting between them. The CDR3 runs 15 residues. CDR1 and CDR2 from the germline V gene are LGHNA and YNFKEQ. The CDR3 DNA is TGTGCCAGCCTCAAAGACTACGGGAACACCGGGGAGCTGTTTTTT. Protein: CASLKDYGNTGELFF.

V and J are TRBV20-1 and TRBJ1-5; 10 bases line up with TRBD1. V dropped 2 bases and J dropped 3; count of bases not matched to a gene: 10. This CDR3 region has 17 residues. From germline, CDR1 is DFQATT and CDR2 SNEGSKA (reference sequence). The CDR3 loop is CSARSDRGLVDNQPQHF. In nucleotides, the CDR3 is TGCAGTGCTAGATCAGACAGGGGGCTCGTCGACAATCAGCCCCAGCATTTT.

This clonotype has a handful of counts. The rearrangement joins TRBV6-1 to TRBJ1-2; maybe TRBD1 (5 bases). V was shortened by 1 base and J by 5 bases, with 11 bases between the two germline ends. Germline CDR1 and CDR2: MNHNS and SASEGT. The CDR3 loop spans 14 amino acids. The CDR3 region is CASSEVGRGYGYTF. In DNA form, the CDR3 reads TGTGCCAGCAGTGAAGTTGGACGGGGGTATGGCTACACCTTC.

This clonotype showed up just a few times. Compared with germline, one end of the junction differs, possibly owing to a read error. V gene TRBV10-3 combines with J gene TRBJ1-6; the D gene is possibly TRBD1 (5 bases). The germline gives CDR1 ENHRY, CDR2 SYGVKD. The CDR3 loop spans 16 amino acids. The CDR3 is CASSLTDSSYNSPLHF. The CDR3 nucleotides read TGTGCCAGCAGTTTAACTGACAGCTCCTATAATTCACCCCTCCACTTT.

This clonotype was picked up many times. The gene calls are TRBV20-1 and TRBJ1-6; no reliable D call. Germline V gene sequence: CDR1 DFQATT, CDR2 SNEGSKA (reference sequence). The CDR3 consists of 13 residues. V lost 1 base to trimming and J lost 7 bases, with 8 bases between them. CDR3 loop: CSARVGFNSPLHF. The CDR3 coding sequence is TGCAGTGCTAGAGTAGGGTTCAATTCACCCCTCCACTTT.

The rearrangement uses TRBV3-1 and TRBJ2-5; D unresolved. Trimming cost V 1 base and J 11 bases, with 8 bases left between them. This CDR3 is 11 amino acids long. Germline CDR1 reads LGHDT; CDR2 reads YNNKEL (reference sequence). CDR3 DNA: TGTGCCAGCAGCCAAGGGGCGACTCAGTACTTC. Residues: CASSQGATQYF.

This clonotype was seen more than once but under ten times. The chain uses TRBV14 and TRBJ2-7, with 9 bases matching TRBD1. V was pared by 6 bases and J by 5 bases, with 8 bases of the junction left unmatched. Germline CDR1 SGHDN, CDR2 FVKESK. CDR3 length: 14 amino acids. CDR3 sequence: CASRGTGTGHEQYF. The CDR3 DNA sequence: TGTGCCAGCAGAGGGACAGGGACTGGCCACGAGCAGTACTTC.